This T cell receptor (beta chain) was sequenced in a study of blood T cells in healthy people across ages (dated by TCRdb to about 2015). General notes on the study: In model experiments, template switching captured roughly one uniquely barcoded TCR beta cDNA molecule for every two T cells. To track age-related changes in TCR beta repertoire diversity, the study relied on deep sequencing normalized with unique cDNA molecular identifiers. The donors were divided into four age groups: young (average 16 years), middle-aged (approximately 39), aged (roughly 66) and long-lived (about 90). Donors of different ages were randomly distributed across sequencing lanes to avoid experimental bias. Two additional independent replicas of 1 million unique cDNA reads from the same blood draw were analyzed for two donors (one aged 18 to 29 and one aged 80 or older).

The library was prepared using 5' RACE. The sample was run on an Illumina HiSeq 2500. A second PCR of roughly 6 to 11 cycles was run with a J-beta primer mix and a sample-barcoded 5' primer. A template-switch 5' adaptor carrying 12 random nucleotides introduced a unique molecular identifier onto each TCR beta cDNA molecule. Each sample yielded at least 3 million CDR3-containing paired-end reads. All of the RNA was converted into first-strand cDNA using the Mint cDNA synthesis kit, with a TRBC-specific oligonucleotide serving as the primer. Following uracil-DNA glycosylase treatment, a first 18-cycle PCR with universal primers M1SS and BC2_uni_R was performed on all cDNA. Turning to the authors' computational methods: For normalization, 1 million high-quality reads, each with a distinct molecular identifier, were randomly selected from each sample. Instead of being binned into consensus sequences, reads that shared molecular identifiers were thrown out. MiTCR, with a Q25 quality threshold and the strictest error-elimination algorithm, was used for CDR3 identification, clonotype clustering and error correction. A nonparametric unseen species model using Euler transformation provided a lower-bound estimate of total TCR beta diversity. Using fastp trimming at Q25 and MiXCR clonotype assembly, TCRdb reanalyzed the public sequencing data and kept in-frame beta chains. Rows are combined by CDR3 protein, so each entry shows the most common genes and DNA. None of the V and J calls come from the authors' own analysis; TCRdb made them. Present in this sample are roughly 1,800,000 distinct CDR3 sequences, about 50% of which were seen just once. The top ten hold roughly 2.1% of the sample.

Overall study results and their limits: Conclusive comparison of naive and antigen-experienced compartments was prevented by the profiling of bulk unsorted PBMCs. Donor CMV infection status was unknown, potentially confounding age-related changes in expanded clonotypes. Estimates of total diversity based on one million sequenced T cells were considered lower bounds and underestimates. There was a strong correlation between observed TCR beta diversity and the percentage of naive T cells measured by flow cytometry. As age increased, observed TCR beta diversity per million T cells dropped in a roughly linear way, and a significant reduction was already evident by age 40. Compared with the aged group, the long-lived group had more naive CD4+ T cells, fewer expanded clones and increased TCR diversity, suggesting age selection.

With regard to this clonotype: What antigen it recognizes has not been identified. Within one base of it there is no much larger clone, and no base qualities were kept.

Cut back by 5 bases and 8 bases, the V and J ends lie 15 bases apart. The CDR3 measures 13 amino acids from cysteine to phenylalanine. Only CDR3 DNA is held: 39 bases, read in frame from base 1. The approximately 40 donors, aged roughly 6 to 95 years, were systemically healthy Caucasian individuals from Russia. Approximately 9.3 milliliters of peripheral blood were drawn from each donor into EDTA-treated Vacutainer tubes. PBMCs were isolated by Ficoll-Paque density-gradient centrifugation, with at least 6 million obtained per sample. Trizol reagent was used to extract total RNA from PBMCs, with at least 5 micrograms per sample. Naive CD45RAhigh/CD27high T cell percentages were measured by flow cytometry on a PBMC aliquot from every donor.

Material: blood. The receptor's source is a middle-aged woman in good health. The V and J segments used are TRBV12-3 or TRBV12-4 and TRBJ1-2, with no confident D gene call. The CDR3: CASSLPPAEGYTF. Read as DNA, the sequence is TGTGCCAGCAGTCTCCCGCCGGCGGAAGGCTACACCTTC.